The 12 T cell receptor beta chains given below trace back to one sample, sequenced in a study of cytomegalovirus exposure and HLA in healthy donors. Profiled with immunoSEQ multiplex PCR; TCRdb holds only in-frame clones, not every one. This table holds some 330,000 clones, 75% to 90% found once. The sequenced sample was PBMCs. The receptors shown here come from a woman under 30 in good health and CMV-seronegative.

The chain joins TRBV6-4 to TRBJ2-2; D is ambiguous. The CDR3 totals 14 residues. V lost 7 bases, J lost 3 bases, and 12 bases lay in between. Looked up from germline, CDR1 is MRHNA and CDR2 is SNTAGT. Here the CDR3 reads CASKFDFDTGELFF. DNA of the CDR3: TGTGCCAGCAAGTTCGACTTCGACACCGGGGAGCTGTTTTTT.

The chain links TRBV6-5 to TRBJ1-2, with D unresolved. The CDR3 consists of 14 residues. The germline V and J ends were trimmed by 4 bases and 3 bases, with 12 bases remaining between them. CDR1 and CDR2 (germline): MNHEY, SVGAGI. The chain's CDR3 is CASSLTEADYGYTF. The CDR3 nucleotides read TGTGCCAGCAGTTTGACCGAGGCGGACTATGGCTACACCTTC.

The rearrangement joins TRBV5-4 to TRBJ1-2; no clear D. Germline values: CDR1 SGHNT, CDR2 YYREEE (reference sequence). The CDR3 extends over 17 amino acids. Deletions cut 4 bases from V and 4 bases from J, with 23 bases between. The CDR3 spells CASSRWTVIGGGYGYTF. The CDR3 region has the DNA TGTGCCAGCAGCCGCTGGACGGTAATAGGAGGAGGCTATGGCTACACCTTC.

V and J are TRBV4-3 and TRBJ1-4; no definite D call. Germline V gene data show CDR1 as LGHNA and CDR2 as YSLEER. V was pared by 0 bases and J by 3 bases, with 8 bases between. The CDR3 sequence is 15 residues long. The CDR3 DNA is TGCGCCAGCAGCCAAGATCTGAGGGCTAATGAAAAACTGTTTTTT. It codes for CASSQDLRANEKLFF.

The chain carries TRBV11-3 and TRBJ2-1; D is possibly TRBD2 (5 bases). V lost 0 bases and J 10 bases, leaving 10 bases between the germline ends. This CDR3 contains 13 residues. Germline CDR1 SGHNT, CDR2 YENEEA. Here the CDR3 DNA reads TGTGCCAGCAGCTTAGAACTAGGTGCGGAGCAGTTCTTC. Protein sequence: CASSLELGAEQFF.

V is TRBV4-2 and J is TRBJ1-4; 8 nucleotides agree with TRBD1. The CDR3 consists of 14 residues. The V gene's germline CDR1 is LGHNA and CDR2 YNFKEQ. The V gene end was trimmed by 4 bases and the J gene end by 10 bases; junction bases not matched to a gene: 8. Here the CDR3 reads CASSPGQAEGKLFF. CDR3 nucleotides: TGTGCCAGCAGCCCGGGACAGGCCGAAGGAAAACTGTTTTTT.

The chain joins TRBV7-2 to TRBJ2-3; 9 bases map to TRBD1. Trimming at V came to 6 bases and at J to 4 bases, leaving 8 bases not matched to a gene. CDR1 and CDR2 from the germline V gene are SGHTA and FQGNSA. The CDR3 contains 15 residues. In nucleotides, the CDR3 is TGTGCCAGCAGTCGATCGGGACAGGGCCCAGATACGCAGTATTTT. Protein product: CASSRSGQGPDTQYF.

The chain is built from TRBV14 and TRBJ2-5; a weak D match, TRBD2 (6 bases). This CDR3 is built from 13 residues. V shed 6 bases and J shed 2 bases, with 10 bases lying between them. The germline V gene has CDR1 SGHDN and CDR2 FVKESK. Here the CDR3 DNA reads TGTGCCAGCAGACCTCGGGGGCAAGAGACCCAGTACTTC. Translated: CASRPRGQETQYF.

This clone was recorded once. This sequence joins TRBV29-1 and TRBJ2-5; D is undetermined. V gave up 7 bases and J gave up 2 bases, with 17 bases separating them. This CDR3 region has 14 residues. The germline V gene encodes CDR1 SQVTM and CDR2 ANQGSEA. The CDR3, as DNA: TGCAGCGCCTGTCGATCTAGTTATCAAGAGACCCAGTACTTC. Translated: CSACRSSYQETQYF.

This clone was seen just once. The V gene is TRBV7-9, the J gene TRBJ2-5, with TRBD2 matching over 10 bases. The CDR3 covers 15 residues. The germline V gene encodes CDR1 SEHNR and CDR2 FQNEAQ (reference sequence). Losses at the gene ends were 4 bases for V and 4 bases for J; bases not matched to a gene: 6. This chain's CDR3 is CASSWLAGERETQYF. In nucleotides, the CDR3 is TGTGCCAGCAGCTGGCTAGCGGGAGAGAGAGAGACCCAGTACTTC.

The CDR3 bases are TGTGCCAGCAGTGACCATGCACCTTCGACAGGGGAACCCGGGGAGCTGTTTTTT. Encoded protein: CASSDHAPSTGEPGELFF. The V and J genes are TRBV25-1 and TRBJ2-2; TRBD1 matches 8 bases. V shed 3 bases, J shed 6 bases, and the junction held 15 bases outside the gene matches. This CDR3 has 18 amino acids. Germline V gives CDR1 MGHDK, CDR2 SYGVNS.

CDR3 coding DNA: TGTGCCAGCAGCCCTGGACAGGGTGAGGCTTATGGCTACACCTTC. It translates to CASSPGQGEAYGYTF. V usage is TRBV5-4 and J usage is TRBJ1-2; 8 positions agree with TRBD1. The germline gives CDR1 SGHNT, CDR2 YYREEE (reference sequence). V lost 4 bases, J lost 5 bases, and 10 bases stayed unmatched. The CDR3 contains 15 residues. The full variable domain, in which reference TRBV5-4 and TRBJ1-2 provide the parts outside the CDR3, is ETGVTQSPTHLIKTRGQQVTLRCSSQSGHNTVSWYQQALGQGPQFIFQYYREEENGRGNFPPRFSGLQFPNYSSELNVNALELDDSALYLCASSPGQGEAYGYTFGSGTRLTVV.